The 6 T cell receptor beta chains below all came from one sample that was sequenced in a study of response to subunit inactivated influenza vaccine. MiXCR, run by TCRdb on the RT-PCR reads, gives a single entry per CDR3 protein. The table records roughly 570,000 distinct CDR3 sequences, 12% to 15% of them present only once. Source: PBMCs from blood, taken less than 13 days after vaccination. These TCRs come from a middle-aged man who received an inactivated influenza vaccine.

This chain joins TRBV20-1 and TRBJ1-1, with D perhaps TRBD1 (6 bases). Germline CDR1 reads DFQATT; CDR2 reads SNEGSKA (reference sequence). Between the trimmed V and J ends, which lost 5 bases and 0 bases, there was a span of 16 bases. CDR3 length equals 15 residues. The CDR3: CSASRGGGMNTEAFF. The CDR3 DNA reads TGCAGTGCTTCTCGTGGAGGGGGGATGAACACTGAAGCTTTCTTT.

The V and J genes are TRBV5-1 and TRBJ1-6; D might be TRBD1 (5 bases). Germline CDR1 SGHRS, CDR2 YFSETQ. The CDR3 has 14 amino acids. Trimming took off 0 bases at V and 10 bases at J, with 11 bases between the two ends. The DNA of the CDR3 is TGCGCCAGCAGCTTGGAGCAGGGCTCGTCACCCCTCCACTTT. Translated: CASSLEQGSSPLHF.

Only a few counts were recorded for this clonotype. The CDR3 here is CASGQGALPYEQYF. The CDR3 bases are TGTGCCAGCGGACAAGGGGCCCTTCCCTACGAGCAGTACTTC. The V gene is TRBV25-1, the J gene TRBJ2-7; D possibly corresponds to TRBD1 (5 bases). This CDR3 spans 14 amino acids. From germline, CDR1 is MGHDK and CDR2 SYGVNS. Trimming left V 8 bases short and J 2 bases short, with 16 bases between.

This clonotype has ten or more counts. V and J are TRBV24-1 and TRBJ2-1; 8 bases map to TRBD2. Germline CDR1 reads KGHDR; CDR2 reads SFDVKD. Trimming took 2 bases from V and 0 from J; bases not matched to a gene: 2. The CDR3 is made up of 16 amino acids. The chain's CDR3 is CATSDYREGSYNEQFF. The CDR3 region has the DNA TGTGCCACCAGTGATTATCGGGAGGGCTCCTACAATGAGCAGTTCTTC.

This clonotype was recorded at least ten times. CDR3 residues: CASSLRGYREETQYF. CDR3 bases: TGCGCCAGCAGCTTAAGAGGGTACCGGGAAGAGACCCAGTACTTC. The V gene is TRBV5-1, the J gene TRBJ2-5; tentative D call: TRBD2 (5 bases). This CDR3 is 15 amino acids long. V lost 2 bases and J 3 bases, leaving 14 bases between the germline ends. Germline V gene sequence: CDR1 SGHRS, CDR2 YFSETQ.

Only a few counts were recorded for this clonotype. The V call is TRBV28, the J call TRBJ2-7, with D perhaps being TRBD1 or TRBD2 (5 bases each). The CDR3 spans 14 residues. Per the germline V gene, CDR1 is MDHEN and CDR2 is SYDVKM. The V end lost 3 bases, the J end lost 7 bases, and 16 bases lay between the germline ends. The CDR3 bases are TGTGCCAGCAGTTTGAAGGCAGGGCGGGCGGAGCAGTACTTC. Its protein is CASSLKAGRAEQYF. The full variable domain, completed using reference TRBV28 and TRBJ2-7, is DVKVTQSSRYLVKRTGEKVFLECVQDMDHENMFWYRQDPGLGLRLIYFSYDVKMKEKGDIPEGYSVSREKKERFSLILESASTNQTSMYLCASSLKAGRAEQYFGPGTRLTVT.